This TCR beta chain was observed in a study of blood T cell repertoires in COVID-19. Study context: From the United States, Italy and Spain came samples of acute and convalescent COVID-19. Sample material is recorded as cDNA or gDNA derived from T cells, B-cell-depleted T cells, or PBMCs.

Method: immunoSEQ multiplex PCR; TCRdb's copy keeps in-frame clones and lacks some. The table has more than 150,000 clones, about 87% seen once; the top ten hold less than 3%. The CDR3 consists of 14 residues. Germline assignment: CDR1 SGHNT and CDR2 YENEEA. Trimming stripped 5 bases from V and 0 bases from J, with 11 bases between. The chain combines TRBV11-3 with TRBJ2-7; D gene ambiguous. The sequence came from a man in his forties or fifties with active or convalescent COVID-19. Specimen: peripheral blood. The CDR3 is CASSLVQDSYEQYF. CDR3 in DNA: TGTGCCAGCAGCCTCGTCCAGGACTCCTACGAGCAGTACTTC. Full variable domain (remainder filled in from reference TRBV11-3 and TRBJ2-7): EAGVVQSPRYKIIEKKQPVAFWCNPISGHNTLYWYLQNLGQGPELLIRYENEEAVDDSQLPKDRFSAERLKGVDSTLKIQPAELGDSAVYLCASSLVQDSYEQYFGPGTRLTVT.